Listed here are 18 T cell receptor beta chains from one sample, sequenced in a study of PD-L1 blockade in urothelial cancer. Time point here: pretreatment peripheral blood. Measured with immunoSEQ multiplex PCR; TCRdb has only the in-frame clones, and not every one. The sample shows under 70,000 clones, 70% to 90% of them seen only once. This specimen consisted of PBMCs, obtained around atezolizumab (anti-PD-L1) treatment. The receptor set was obtained from a man in his 70s with urothelial cancer.

This chain connects TRBV15 to TRBJ2-7; no reliable D call. Germline CDR1 is LNHNV and CDR2 is YYDKDF (reference sequence). The V gene lost 2 bases and the J gene lost 5 bases, with 10 bases spanning the gap. This CDR3 comprises 13 residues. The CDR3 loop reads CATSRRPSDEQYF. The CDR3 bases are TGTGCCACCAGCAGAAGGCCCAGCGACGAGCAGTACTTC.

V gene TRBV7-9 combines with J gene TRBJ2-5, with D tentatively TRBD1 (8 bases). Looked up from germline, CDR1 is SEHNR and CDR2 is FQNEAQ (reference sequence). The CDR3 is made up of 14 amino acids. V was clipped by 2 bases and J by 5 bases, with 12 bases between them. As DNA, the CDR3 is TGTGCCAGCAGCTTAAAACAGGGGGGGGAGACCCAGTACTTC. Protein sequence: CASSLKQGGETQYF.

This chain joins TRBV19 and TRBJ2-3; 7 nucleotides line up with TRBD2. Germline lookup yields CDR1 LNHDA and CDR2 SQIVND (reference sequence). The J segment lost 0 bases and the V segment lost 4 bases, leaving 4 bases of the junction unmatched. This CDR3 contains 15 residues. CDR3 amino acids: CASSTGLTSTDTQYF. The CDR3 DNA reads TGTGCCAGTAGTACGGGACTAACTAGCACAGATACGCAGTATTTT.

The V call is TRBV7-6, the J call TRBJ2-2; TRBD1 matches 9 bases. Trimming cost V 3 bases and J 9 bases; bases outside gene matches: 17. The CDR3 is made up of 18 amino acids. The germline V gene has CDR1 SGHVS and CDR2 FNYEAQ. This CDR3 is CASSFISTGQGGARELFF. As DNA, the CDR3 is TGTGCCAGCAGCTTCATATCCACGGGACAGGGAGGGGCCAGGGAGCTGTTTTTT.

The CDR3 here is CASRREGGTQYF. CDR3 bases: TGTGCCAGCAGAAGGGAGGGGGGCACGCAGTATTTT. The chain combines TRBV6-5 with TRBJ2-3; possibly TRBD2 for D (7 bases). The germline V and J ends were trimmed by 6 bases and 9 bases, with 13 bases remaining between them. The CDR3 consists of 12 residues. Germline V gene data show CDR1 as MNHEY and CDR2 as SVGAGI.

This chain joins TRBV19 and TRBJ2-3; D gene unclear. This CDR3 has 14 residues. From germline, CDR1 is LNHDA and CDR2 SQIVND (reference sequence). Trimming removed 3 bases from V and 2 bases from J, with 9 bases in between. In DNA form, the CDR3 reads TGTGCCAGTAGTATTGGGCAGGTCACAGATACGCAGTATTTT. Translation: CASSIGQVTDTQYF.

This sequence joins TRBV5-6 and TRBJ2-3, with TRBD2 matching over 12 bases. CDR1 is SGHDT, CDR2 YYEEEE, per germline. Trimming removed 0 bases from V and 5 bases from J; junction bases left unmatched: 7. CDR3 length: 17 amino acids. The CDR3 DNA reads as TGTGCCAGCAGCTTGGAGACTAGCGGGAGATTAGAAGATACGCAGTATTTT. Residues: CASSLETSGRLEDTQYF.

The chain employs TRBV7-2 and TRBJ2-2; 7 nucleotides agree with TRBD2. Germline CDR1 and CDR2: SGHTA and FQGNSA. The length of the CDR3 is 17 residues. V was clipped by 0 bases and J by 4 bases; unmatched bases: 8. The CDR3 nucleotides are TGTGCCAGCAGCTTAGCGAGCCTAGCGGCTAGCACCGGGGAGCTGTTTTTT. Translation: CASSLASLAASTGELFF.

The rearrangement links TRBV6-6 to TRBJ2-1, with unresolved D. This CDR3 is 13 amino acids long. Germline V gene data show CDR1 as MNHNY and CDR2 as SVGAGI (reference sequence). Trimming took 6 bases from V and 5 from J, leaving 11 bases between them. CDR3 in amino acids: CASSTTGDNEQFF. CDR3 DNA sequence: TGTGCCAGCAGCACGACTGGCGACAATGAGCAGTTCTTC.

This chain links TRBV5-1 with TRBJ2-7; D perhaps matches TRBD2 (5 bases). The CDR3 spans 15 residues. Trimming removed 3 bases from V and 7 bases from J, with 20 bases in between. Germline CDR1 reads SGHRS; CDR2 reads YFSETQ. The CDR3 region is CASSSRQSRTGEQYF. In nucleotides, the CDR3 is TGCGCCAGCAGCTCTAGGCAGTCCAGAACGGGGGAGCAGTACTTC.

The chain recombines TRBV19 with TRBJ2-1; 7 positions match TRBD2. The germline V gene has CDR1 LNHDA and CDR2 SQIVND (reference sequence). V gave up 4 bases and J gave up 5 bases; unmatched junction bases: 20. This CDR3 has 19 residues. CDR3 protein: CASSTGGPRGWLANNEQFF. The CDR3, as DNA: TGTGCCAGTAGTACGGGGGGTCCCCGCGGTTGGTTGGCAAACAATGAGCAGTTCTTC.

The CDR3 nucleotides read TGTGCCAGCCGGACAGGGGGCCTGTCCGGGGAGCTGTTTTTT. Its translation: CASRTGGLSGELFF. The rearrangement uses TRBV7-9 and TRBJ2-2; TRBD1 matches at 11 bases. The V gene end was trimmed by 8 bases and the J gene end by 6 bases; junction bases not matched to a gene: 5. Looked up from germline, CDR1 is SEHNR and CDR2 is FQNEAQ (reference sequence). This CDR3 comprises 14 residues.

This clone was observed a few times. CDR3 in DNA: TGTGCCAGCAGCTTTGGTAGGGGTGGAGAGCAGTACTTC. Protein sequence: CASSFGRGGEQYF. The chain couples TRBV5-8 to TRBJ2-7, with D maybe TRBD1 (5 bases). The V end lost 2 bases, the J end lost 7 bases, and 13 bases lay between the germline ends. In germline, CDR1 is SGHTS, CDR2 YDEGEE. The CDR3 spans 13 residues.

The CDR3 loop reads CASSLGPGLARGNEQFF. CDR3 sequence (DNA): TGTGCCAGCAGCTTGGGACCGGGACTAGCGAGGGGGAATGAGCAGTTCTTC. The genes are TRBV7-2 and TRBJ2-1, with 10 bases matching TRBD2. J gave up 7 bases and V 3 bases, and 12 bases lay outside the gene matches. CDR1 SGHTA and CDR2 FQGNSA come from the germline V gene. The CDR3 is made up of 17 amino acids.

The chain has TRBV19 and TRBJ2-3, with D hard to call. Germline CDR1 reads LNHDA; CDR2 reads SQIVND (reference sequence). The V end was cut by 5 bases, the J end by 7 bases, with 7 bases between. This CDR3 has 11 amino acids. This CDR3 is CASSEFYTQYF. CDR3 bases: TGTGCCAGTAGTGAGTTCTATACGCAGTATTTT.

This clone was seen once. The rearrangement links TRBV11-2 to TRBJ2-7, with a possible D match to TRBD2 (6 bases). The CDR3 spans 14 residues. Germline V gene sequence: CDR1 SGHAT, CDR2 FQNNGV. Trimming removed 1 base at V and 3 bases at J, with 10 bases between. In DNA, the CDR3 is TGTGCCAGCAGCTTAGGTAGGAGGGGCTACGAGCAGTACTTC. Translation: CASSLGRRGYEQYF.

V gene TRBV11-2 combines with J gene TRBJ1-4; 9 bases match TRBD1. Germline values: CDR1 SGHAT, CDR2 FQNNGV. The CDR3 is made up of 17 amino acids. The trim removed 5 bases at V and 8 bases at J, leaving 15 bases unmatched. The CDR3 region has the DNA TGTGCCAGCAGCCCTATTGTTTATGGACAGGGGAGGGAAAAACTGTTTTTT. Amino acid sequence: CASSPIVYGQGREKLFF.

The genes are TRBV27 and TRBJ1-2; TRBD1 agrees at 8 bases. V dropped 2 bases and J dropped 6; count of bases not matched to a gene: 8. The CDR3 is made up of 15 amino acids. Germline V gives CDR1 MNHEY, CDR2 SMNVEV (reference sequence). Here the CDR3 reads CASSLQGAVRNGYTF. The CDR3 DNA is TGTGCCAGCAGTTTACAGGGGGCGGTTCGAAATGGCTACACCTTC.